The sequence of this T cell receptor (beta chain) was determined in a study of T cell responses to AZD1222 COVID-19 vaccine. Notes on the study in general: Donors were largely white British and mainly female; clonal diversity was possibly underestimated. Among those given AZD1222, only six or seven were seropositive at baseline. There were vaccine-associated CD4 TCRs across spike, dominant at 160-218 and 743-854.

Notes on this clone: Its target is not known.

The germline CDR1 and CDR2 sequences are SGDLS and YYNGEE. Trimming removed 1 base from V and 3 bases from J, with 7 bases in between. This CDR3 spans 13 amino acids. The protocol was immunoSEQ multiplex PCR, while the TCRdb copy is restricted to in-frame clones and leaves out a portion. This table holds around 94,000 clones, around 85% found once. This clonotype was obtained from an adult who received the AZD1222 COVID-19 vaccine. The starting material was peripheral blood, obtained 28 days after the second AZD1222 dose. The chain carries TRBV9 and TRBJ1-2; possible D gene TRBD1, 6 bases. The CDR3 DNA is TGTGCCAGCAGCGTATCAGGGGACTATGGCTACACCTTC. This sequence encodes CASSVSGDYGYTF.